This T cell receptor (beta chain) was profiled in a study of OX40 agonist ivuxolimab in advanced cancers. Produced via immunoSEQ multiplex PCR; TCRdb's table is partial and in-frame only. The sample has about 36,000 clones; about 78% are singletons. The CDR3 is 16 amino acids. Germline CDR1 is MGHRA and CDR2 is YSYEKL. V gave up 1 base and J gave up 0 bases, with 11 bases separating them. The receptor was isolated from an adult with an advanced solid tumor such as melanoma, head and neck, liver or kidney cancer. The sample was CD4+ or CD8+ T cells sorted from blood, taken in a trial of the OX40 agonist ivuxolimab. V is TRBV4-1 and J is TRBJ2-3; D gene unclear. CDR3 protein: CASSQAMRPSTDTQYF. The CDR3 DNA sequence: TGCGCCAGCAGCCAAGCTATGAGGCCTAGCACAGATACGCAGTATTTT.